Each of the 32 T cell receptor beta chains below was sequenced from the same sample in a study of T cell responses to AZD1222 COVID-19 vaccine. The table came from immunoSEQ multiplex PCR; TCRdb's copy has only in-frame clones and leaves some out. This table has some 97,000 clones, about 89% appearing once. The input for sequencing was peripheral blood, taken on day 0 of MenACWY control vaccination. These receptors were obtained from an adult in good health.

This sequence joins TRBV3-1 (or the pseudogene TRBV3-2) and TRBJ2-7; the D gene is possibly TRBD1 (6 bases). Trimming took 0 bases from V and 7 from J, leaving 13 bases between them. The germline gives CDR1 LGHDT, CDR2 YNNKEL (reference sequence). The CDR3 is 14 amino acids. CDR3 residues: CASSQDLTGREQYF. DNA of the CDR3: TGTGCCAGCAGCCAAGATTTAACAGGGCGGGAGCAGTACTTC.

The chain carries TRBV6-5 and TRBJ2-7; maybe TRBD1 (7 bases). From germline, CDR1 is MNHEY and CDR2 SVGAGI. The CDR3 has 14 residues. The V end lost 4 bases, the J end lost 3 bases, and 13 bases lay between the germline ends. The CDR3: CASSWTQGGYEQYF. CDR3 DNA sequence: TGTGCCAGCAGTTGGACCCAGGGGGGCTACGAGCAGTACTTC.

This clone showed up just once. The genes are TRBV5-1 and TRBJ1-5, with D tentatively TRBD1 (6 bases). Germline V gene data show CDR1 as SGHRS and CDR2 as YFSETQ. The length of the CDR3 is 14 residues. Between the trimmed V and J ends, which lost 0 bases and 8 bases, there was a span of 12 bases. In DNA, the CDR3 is TGCGCCAGCAGCTTGGGGGGGCTCACGGAGCCCCAGCATTTT. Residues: CASSLGGLTEPQHF.

In nucleotides, the CDR3 is TGTGCCAGCTCACCACAGATGGACGATGGCTACACCTTC. This sequence encodes CASSPQMDDGYTF. The chain carries TRBV18 and TRBJ1-2, with D uncertain. The CDR3 is 13 amino acids. Trimming removed 1 base at V and 6 bases at J, with 9 bases between. Germline values: CDR1 KGHSH, CDR2 LQKENI.

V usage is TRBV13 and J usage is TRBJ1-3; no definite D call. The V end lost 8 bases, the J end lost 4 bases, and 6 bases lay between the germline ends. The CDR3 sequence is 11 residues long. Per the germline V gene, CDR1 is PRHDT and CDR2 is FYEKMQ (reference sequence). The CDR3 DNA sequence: TGTGCCAGCCCTGTGGGAAACACCATATATTTT. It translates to CASPVGNTIYF. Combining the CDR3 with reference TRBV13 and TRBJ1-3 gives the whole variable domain AAGVIQSPRHLIKEKRETATLKCYPIPRHDTVYWYQQGPGQDPQFLISFYEKMQSDKGSIPDRFSAQQFSDYHSELNMSSLELGDSALYFCASPVGNTIYFGEGSWLTVV.

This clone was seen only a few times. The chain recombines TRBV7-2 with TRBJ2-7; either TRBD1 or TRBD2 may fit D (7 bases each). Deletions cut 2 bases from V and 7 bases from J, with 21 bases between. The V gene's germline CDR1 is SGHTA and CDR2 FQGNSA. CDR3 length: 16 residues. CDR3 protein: CASSLTPGGAGIEQYF. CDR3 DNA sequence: TGTGCCAGCAGCTTAACCCCAGGGGGGGCGGGAATAGAGCAGTACTTC.

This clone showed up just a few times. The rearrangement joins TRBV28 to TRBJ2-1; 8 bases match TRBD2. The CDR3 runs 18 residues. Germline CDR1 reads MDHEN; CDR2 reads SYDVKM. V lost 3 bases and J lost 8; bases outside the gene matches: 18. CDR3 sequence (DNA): TGTGCCAGCAGTTTTTGGTCGGTAGCGGGACTTACCCGGCATGAGCAGTTCTTC. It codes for CASSFWSVAGLTRHEQFF.

As DNA, the CDR3 is TGTGCCAGCAGCTTAGGAAACAGGGGAAACACCGGGGAGCTGTTTTTT. Its translation is CASSLGNRGNTGELFF. The rearrangement uses TRBV11-3 and TRBJ2-2, with TRBD1 identical over 7 bases. Trimming at V came to 1 base and at J to 2 bases, leaving 4 bases not matched to a gene. Germline lookup yields CDR1 SGHNT and CDR2 YENEEA. The CDR3 contains 16 residues.

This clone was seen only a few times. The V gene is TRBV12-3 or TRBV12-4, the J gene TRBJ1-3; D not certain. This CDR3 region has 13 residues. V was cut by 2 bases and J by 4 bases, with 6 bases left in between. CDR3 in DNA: TGTGCCAGCAGTTTATTTCGGGGAAACACCATATATTTT. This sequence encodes CASSLFRGNTIYF.

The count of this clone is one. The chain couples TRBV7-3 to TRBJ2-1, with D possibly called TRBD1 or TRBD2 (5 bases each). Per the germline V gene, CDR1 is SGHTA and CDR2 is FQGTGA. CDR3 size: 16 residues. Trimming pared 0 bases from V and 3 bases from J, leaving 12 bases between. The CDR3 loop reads CASSLTGTRYYNEQFF. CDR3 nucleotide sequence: TGTGCCAGCAGCTTAACTGGGACCAGATACTACAATGAGCAGTTCTTC.

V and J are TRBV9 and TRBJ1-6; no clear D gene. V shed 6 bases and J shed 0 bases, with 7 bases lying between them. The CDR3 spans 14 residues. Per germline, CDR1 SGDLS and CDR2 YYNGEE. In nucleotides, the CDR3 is TGTGCCAGCACGGAGAGCTCCTATAATTCACCCCTCCACTTT. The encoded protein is CASTESSYNSPLHF.

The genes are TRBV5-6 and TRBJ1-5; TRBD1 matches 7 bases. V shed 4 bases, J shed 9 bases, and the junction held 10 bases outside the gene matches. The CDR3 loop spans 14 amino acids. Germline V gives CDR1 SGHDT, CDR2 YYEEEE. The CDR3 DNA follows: TGTGCCAGCAGCCGTGACAGGGAGTTTCCGCCCCAGCATTTT. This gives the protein CASSRDREFPPQHF.

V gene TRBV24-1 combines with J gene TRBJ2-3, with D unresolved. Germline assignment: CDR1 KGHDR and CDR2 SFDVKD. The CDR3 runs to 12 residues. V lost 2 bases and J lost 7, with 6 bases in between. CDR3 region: CATSDYGYTQYF. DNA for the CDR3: TGTGCCACCAGTGATTATGGATATACGCAGTATTTT.

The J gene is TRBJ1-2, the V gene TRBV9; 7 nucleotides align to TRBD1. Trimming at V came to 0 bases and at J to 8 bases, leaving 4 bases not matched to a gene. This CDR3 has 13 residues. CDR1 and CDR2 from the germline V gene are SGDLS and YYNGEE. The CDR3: CASSVGQGWGYTF. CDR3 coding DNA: TGTGCCAGCAGCGTAGGACAGGGTTGGGGCTACACCTTC.

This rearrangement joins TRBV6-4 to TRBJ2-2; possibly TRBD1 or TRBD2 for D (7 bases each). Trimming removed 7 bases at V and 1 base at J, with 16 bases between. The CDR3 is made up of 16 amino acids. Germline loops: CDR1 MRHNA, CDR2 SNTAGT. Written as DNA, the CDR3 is TGTGCCAGCACCCGAGGGAGGGGGCAGAACACCGGGGAGCTGTTTTTT. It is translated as CASTRGRGQNTGELFF.

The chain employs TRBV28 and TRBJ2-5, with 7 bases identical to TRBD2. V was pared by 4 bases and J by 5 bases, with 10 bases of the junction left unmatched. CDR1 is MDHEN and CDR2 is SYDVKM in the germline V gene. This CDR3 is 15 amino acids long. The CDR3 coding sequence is TGTGCCAGCAGTTCCCTGGGGAGGGCCGTTGAGACCCAGTACTTC. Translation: CASSSLGRAVETQYF.

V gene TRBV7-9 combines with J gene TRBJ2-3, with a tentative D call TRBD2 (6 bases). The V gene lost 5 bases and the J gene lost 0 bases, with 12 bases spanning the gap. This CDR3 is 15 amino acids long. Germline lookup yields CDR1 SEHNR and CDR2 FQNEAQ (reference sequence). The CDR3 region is CASSPPGRSTDTQYF. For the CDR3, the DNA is TGTGCCAGCAGCCCACCTGGGAGGAGCACAGATACGCAGTATTTT.

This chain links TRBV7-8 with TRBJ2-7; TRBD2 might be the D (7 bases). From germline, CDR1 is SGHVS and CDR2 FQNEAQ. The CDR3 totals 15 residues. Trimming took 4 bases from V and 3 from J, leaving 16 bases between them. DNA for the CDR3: TGTGCCAGCAGCTCCGGGGGGACACTTAACTACGAGCAGTACTTC. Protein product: CASSSGGTLNYEQYF.

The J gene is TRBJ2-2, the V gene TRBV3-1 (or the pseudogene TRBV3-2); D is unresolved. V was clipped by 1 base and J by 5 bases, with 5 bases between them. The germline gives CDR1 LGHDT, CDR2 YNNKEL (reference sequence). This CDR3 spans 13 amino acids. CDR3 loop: CASSQARTGELFF. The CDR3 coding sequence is TGTGCCAGCAGCCAAGCGCGGACCGGGGAGCTGTTTTTT.

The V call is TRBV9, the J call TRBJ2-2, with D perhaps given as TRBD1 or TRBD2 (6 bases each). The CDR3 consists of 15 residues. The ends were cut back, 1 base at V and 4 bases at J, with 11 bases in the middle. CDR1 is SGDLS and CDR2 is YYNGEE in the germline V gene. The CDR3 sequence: CASSVRGASTGELFF. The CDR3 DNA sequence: TGTGCCAGCAGCGTAAGGGGGGCGAGCACCGGGGAGCTGTTTTTT. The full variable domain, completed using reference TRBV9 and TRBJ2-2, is DSGVTQTPKHLITATGQRVTLRCSPRSGDLSVYWYQQSLDQGLQFLIQYYNGEERAKGNILERFSAQQFPDLHSELNLSSLELGDSALYFCASSVRGASTGELFFGEGSRLTVL.

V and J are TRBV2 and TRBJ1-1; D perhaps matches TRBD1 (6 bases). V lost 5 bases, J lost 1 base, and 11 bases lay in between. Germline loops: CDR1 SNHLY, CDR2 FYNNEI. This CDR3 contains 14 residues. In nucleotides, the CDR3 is TGTGCCAGCAGTTCACAGGGAACGAACACTGAAGCTTTCTTT. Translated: CASSSQGTNTEAFF.

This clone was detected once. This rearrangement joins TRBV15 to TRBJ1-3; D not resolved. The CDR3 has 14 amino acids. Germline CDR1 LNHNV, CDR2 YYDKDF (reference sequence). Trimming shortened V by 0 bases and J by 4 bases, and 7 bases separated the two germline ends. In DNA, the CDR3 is TGTGCCACCAGCAGAGATCGTTTGGGAAACACCATATATTTT. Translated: CATSRDRLGNTIYF.

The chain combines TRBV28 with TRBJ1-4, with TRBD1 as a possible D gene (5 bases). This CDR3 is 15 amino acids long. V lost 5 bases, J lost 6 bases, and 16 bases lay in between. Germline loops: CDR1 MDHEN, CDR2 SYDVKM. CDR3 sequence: CASSPRGSKHEKLFF. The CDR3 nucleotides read TGTGCCAGCAGTCCCCGGGGCAGCAAACATGAAAAACTGTTTTTT.

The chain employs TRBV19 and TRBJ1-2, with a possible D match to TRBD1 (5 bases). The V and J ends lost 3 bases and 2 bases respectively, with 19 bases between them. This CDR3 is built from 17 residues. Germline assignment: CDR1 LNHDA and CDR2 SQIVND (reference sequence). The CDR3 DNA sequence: TGTGCCAGTAGTATTGCCCCGTGGAGGGACCTAAACTATGGCTACACCTTC. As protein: CASSIAPWRDLNYGYTF.

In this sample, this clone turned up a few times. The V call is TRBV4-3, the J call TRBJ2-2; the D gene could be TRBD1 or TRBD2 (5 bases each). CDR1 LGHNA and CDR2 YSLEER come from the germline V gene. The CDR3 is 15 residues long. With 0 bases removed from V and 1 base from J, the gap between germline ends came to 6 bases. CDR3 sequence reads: CASSQDGGNTGELFF. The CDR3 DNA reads TGCGCCAGCAGCCAAGATGGGGGGAACACCGGGGAGCTGTTTTTT.

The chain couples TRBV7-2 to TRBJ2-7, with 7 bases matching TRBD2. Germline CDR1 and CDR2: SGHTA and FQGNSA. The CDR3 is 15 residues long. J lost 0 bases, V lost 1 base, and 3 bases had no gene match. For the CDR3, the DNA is TGTGCCAGCAGCTTAGACGGGGGGAGCTCCTACGAGCAGTACTTC. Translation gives CASSLDGGSSYEQYF.

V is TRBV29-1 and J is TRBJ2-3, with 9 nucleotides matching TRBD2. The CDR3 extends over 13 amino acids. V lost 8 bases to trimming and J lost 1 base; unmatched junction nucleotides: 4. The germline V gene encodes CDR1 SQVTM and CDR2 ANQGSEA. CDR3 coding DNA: TGCAGCTTCTGGACTAGCGGCACAGATACGCAGTATTTT. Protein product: CSFWTSGTDTQYF.

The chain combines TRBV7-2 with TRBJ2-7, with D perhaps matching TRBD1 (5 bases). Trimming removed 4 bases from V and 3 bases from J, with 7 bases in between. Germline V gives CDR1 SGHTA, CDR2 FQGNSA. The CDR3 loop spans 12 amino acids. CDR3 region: CASSSQGYEQYF. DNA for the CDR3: TGTGCCAGCAGCTCTCAGGGCTACGAGCAGTACTTC.

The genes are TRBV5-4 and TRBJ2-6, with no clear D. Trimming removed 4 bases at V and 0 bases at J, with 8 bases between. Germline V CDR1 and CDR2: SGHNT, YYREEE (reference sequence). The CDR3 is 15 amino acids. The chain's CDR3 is CASSRASSGANVLTF. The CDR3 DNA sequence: TGTGCCAGCAGCCGGGCGAGCTCTGGGGCCAACGTCCTGACTTTC.

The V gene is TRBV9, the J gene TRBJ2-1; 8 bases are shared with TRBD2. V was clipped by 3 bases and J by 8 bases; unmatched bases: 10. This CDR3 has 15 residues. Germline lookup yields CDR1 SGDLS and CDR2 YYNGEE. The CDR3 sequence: CASSGKAGAIDEQFF. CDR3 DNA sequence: TGTGCCAGCAGCGGCAAAGCGGGAGCCATCGATGAGCAGTTCTTC.

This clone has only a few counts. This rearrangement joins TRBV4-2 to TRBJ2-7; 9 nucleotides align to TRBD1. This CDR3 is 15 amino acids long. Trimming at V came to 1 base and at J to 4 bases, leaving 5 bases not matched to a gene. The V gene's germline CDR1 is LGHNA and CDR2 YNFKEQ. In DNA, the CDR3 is TGTGCCAGCAGCCAAGCCCGGACAGGGGAGTACGAGCAGTACTTC. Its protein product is CASSQARTGEYEQYF.

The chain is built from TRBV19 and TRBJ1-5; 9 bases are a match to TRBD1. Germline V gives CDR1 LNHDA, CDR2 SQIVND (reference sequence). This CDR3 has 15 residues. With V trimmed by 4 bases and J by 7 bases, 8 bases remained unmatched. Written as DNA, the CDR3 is TGTGCCAGTAGTACCATCACAGGGGGCGGGCAGCCCCAGCATTTT. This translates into CASSTITGGGQPQHF.